Ten or more counts support the clone carrying this TCR beta chain. Its antigen is unknown. This record comes from a study of molecular identifiers for immune sequencing clone quantification. The study's findings and limits: Single-cell amounts of spiked Jurkat TCR RNA were reportedly detectable among about a million naive cells.

Bulk TCR libraries were made with methods that had been previously described and with listed TCR primers. TCRdb passed the PCR reads through MiXCR, listing each CDR3 protein once. The sample contains under 600,000 distinct CDR3 sequences, less than 30% of which appear only once. V lost 6 bases to trimming and J lost 7 bases; unmatched junction nucleotides: 7. This CDR3 has 15 residues. Naive CD8 T cells were sorted, and the gate applied was CD8+CD4-CCR7+CD45RA+. This rearrangement joins TRBV12-3 or TRBV12-4 to TRBJ1-6; 9 bases match TRBD1. The sequenced sample consisted of naive CD8+ T cells from blood, with Jurkat cell RNA spiked in. Sample subset: FACS-sorted CD8+CD4-CCR7+CD45RA+ naive T cells. The source is a human donor in good health. Some libraries in this study had Jurkat cell RNA spiked in. CDR3 region: CASSYGQGNNSPLHF. In nucleotides, the CDR3 is TGTGCCAGCAGCTACGGACAGGGGAACAATTCACCCCTCCACTTT.